The 31 T cell receptor beta chains given below trace back to one sample, sequenced in a study of radiotherapy plus CTLA-4 blockade in lung cancer. Assay used: immunoSEQ multiplex PCR; TCRdb lists only in-frame clones, some missing. The sample holds about 90,000 clones; over 75% are singletons and the top ten take roughly 15%. Sequences were derived from peripheral blood, sampled from a patient treated with radiotherapy plus ipilimumab. The receptors shown here come from a human donor with non-small cell lung cancer that progressed on radiotherapy plus ipilimumab.

The rearrangement joins TRBV4-1 to TRBJ1-4; D unclear. Germline V gives CDR1 MGHRA, CDR2 YSYEKL. This CDR3 is built from 15 residues. V shed 1 base and J shed 4 bases, with 10 bases lying between them. The CDR3 reads CASSQVRGFNEKLFF. In nucleotides, the CDR3 is TGCGCCAGCAGCCAAGTTCGAGGATTTAATGAAAAACTGTTTTTT.

The chain couples TRBV4-1 to TRBJ2-7; no reliable D call. The CDR3 is 13 amino acids. The germline gives CDR1 MGHRA, CDR2 YSYEKL. V lost 0 bases to trimming and J lost 3 bases, with 6 bases between them. The CDR3 protein is CASSQDLLYEQYF. In nucleotides, the CDR3 is TGCGCCAGCAGCCAAGATCTGCTCTACGAGCAGTACTTC.

The table lists this clone with a few counts. V usage is TRBV7-9 and J usage is TRBJ1-2; perhaps TRBD1 as D (5 bases). The ends were cut back, 1 base at V and 4 bases at J, with 10 bases in the middle. The CDR3 is 14 amino acids. Germline V gives CDR1 SEHNR, CDR2 FQNEAQ (reference sequence). The CDR3 DNA is TGTGCCAGCAGCTTAGGTGGGGGGAGCTATGGCTACACCTTC. Translating gives CASSLGGGSYGYTF. Drawing the rest from reference TRBV7-9 and TRBJ1-2, the complete variable domain is DTGVSQNPRHKITKRGQNVTFRCDPISEHNRLYWYRQTLGQGPEFLTYFQNEAQLEKSRLLSDRFSAERPKGSFSTLEIQRTEQGDSAMYLCASSLGGGSYGYTFGSGTRLTVV.

This clone was detected only once. This chain uses TRBV14 with TRBJ1-5; D call uncertain. The CDR3 is 15 amino acids. CDR1 is SGHDN, CDR2 FVKESK, per germline. V lost 0 bases, J lost 1 base, and 7 bases lay in between. CDR3 coding DNA: TGTGCCAGCAGCCAAGATCGGCAGAGCAATCAGCCCCAGCATTTT. Translating gives CASSQDRQSNQPQHF.

The chain joins TRBV5-1 to TRBJ2-2; D ambiguous. With 0 bases removed from V and 5 bases from J, the gap between germline ends came to 5 bases. CDR1 is SGHRS and CDR2 is YFSETQ in the germline V gene. This CDR3 is built from 13 residues. The CDR3 loop is CASSLGVTGELFF. The CDR3 DNA sequence: TGCGCCAGCAGCTTGGGGGTTACCGGGGAGCTGTTTTTT.

This chain joins TRBV7-2 and TRBJ1-5, with 9 bases lining up with TRBD1. The CDR3 sequence is 15 residues long. Germline CDR1 reads SGHTA; CDR2 reads FQGNSA. The trim removed 3 bases at V and 4 bases at J, leaving 4 bases unmatched. The CDR3 sequence is CASSFGGTGNQPQHF. The CDR3 bases are TGTGCCAGCAGCTTTGGGGGGACAGGGAATCAGCCCCAGCATTTT.

The chain joins TRBV6-6 to TRBJ2-7, with 8 bases matching TRBD2. V was clipped by 5 bases and J by 2 bases; unmatched bases: 11. The CDR3 has 16 residues. Germline V lookup: CDR1 MNHNY, CDR2 SVGAGI (reference sequence). The CDR3 region has the DNA TGTGCCAGCAGTCTAAGCGGGAGTACGGCAACCTACGAGCAGTACTTC. This encodes CASSLSGSTATYEQYF.

The chain joins TRBV2 to TRBJ2-1; TRBD2 matches at 10 bases. Per germline, CDR1 SNHLY and CDR2 FYNNEI. The CDR3 loop spans 17 amino acids. J lost 5 bases, V lost 9 bases, and 16 bases had no gene match. This chain's CDR3 is CASKRGGQFHRDNEQFF. CDR3 DNA sequence: TGTGCCAGTAAGCGGGGGGGCCAGTTCCATAGGGACAATGAGCAGTTCTTC.

The CDR3 DNA follows: TGTGCCAGCAGAAAAGGACAGGGGATGAACACTGAAGCTTTCTTT. Encoded protein: CASRKGQGMNTEAFF. The chain links TRBV7-9 to TRBJ1-1, with TRBD1 identical over 9 bases. The germline CDR1 and CDR2 sequences are SEHNR and FQNEAQ (reference sequence). The CDR3 has 15 amino acids. With 6 bases clipped from V and 0 bases from J, the junction kept 5 bases outside the gene matches.

This sequence joins TRBV27 and TRBJ2-3; possibly TRBD1 for D (6 bases). The CDR3 has 13 residues. The germline V and J ends were trimmed by 9 bases and 4 bases, with 14 bases remaining between them. Germline V gene lookup returns CDR1 MNHEY and CDR2 SMNVEV (reference sequence). The CDR3 protein is CASSGATADTQYF. The CDR3 nucleotides read TGTGCCAGTTCAGGGGCGACGGCAGATACGCAGTATTTT.

Here the CDR3 reads CASSMIGEWTQYF. The CDR3 region has the DNA TGTGCCAGTAGTATGATTGGAGAGTGGACCCAGTACTTC. The chain couples TRBV19 to TRBJ2-5; no reliable D call. The ends were cut back, 3 bases at V and 7 bases at J, with 12 bases in the middle. The CDR3 runs 13 residues. Germline assignment: CDR1 LNHDA and CDR2 SQIVND (reference sequence).

The chain carries TRBV18 and TRBJ1-5, with D uncertain. From germline, CDR1 is KGHSH and CDR2 LQKENI. The CDR3 totals 15 residues. Trimming removed 2 bases at V and 0 bases at J, with 8 bases between. The CDR3 reads CASSPFRYSNQPQHF. CDR3 bases: TGTGCCAGCTCACCATTTAGATATAGCAATCAGCCCCAGCATTTT. The entire variable domain, with the rest obtained from reference TRBV18 and TRBJ1-5, is as follows: NAGVMQNPRHLVRRRGQEARLRCSPMKGHSHVYWYRQLPEEGLKFMVYLQKENIIDESGMPKERFSAEFPKEGPSILRIQQVVRGDSAAYFCASSPFRYSNQPQHFGDGTRLSIL.

The chain links TRBV7-9 to TRBJ1-1; possibly TRBD1 for D (5 bases). V gave up 1 base and J gave up 5 bases, with 8 bases separating them. Per the germline V gene, CDR1 is SEHNR and CDR2 is FQNEAQ (reference sequence). This CDR3 is built from 13 residues. In DNA, the CDR3 is TGTGCCAGCAGCTTAGGACAGCAGACTGAAGCTTTCTTT. This translates into CASSLGQQTEAFF.

The chain uses TRBV7-2 and TRBJ1-5, with no clear D. From germline, CDR1 is SGHTA and CDR2 FQGNSA. Trimming shortened V by 1 base and J by 3 bases, and 13 bases separated the two germline ends. This CDR3 spans 16 amino acids. CDR3 sequence: CASSLGRQIHNQPQHF. In DNA, the CDR3 is TGTGCCAGCAGCTTAGGGCGGCAGATCCACAATCAGCCCCAGCATTTT.

This clone was found once. The CDR3 sequence is CASSSLGGKKNIQYF. CDR3 DNA: TGTGCCAGCAGTTCCCTCGGGGGGAAGAAAAACATTCAGTACTTC. The chain combines TRBV28 with TRBJ2-4, with 7 bases fitting TRBD2. Germline V CDR1 and CDR2: MDHEN, SYDVKM. This CDR3 contains 15 residues. Trimming removed 4 bases from V and 4 bases from J; junction bases left unmatched: 7.

V and J are TRBV18 and TRBJ1-5; the D gene is possibly TRBD1 (5 bases). Trimming took 1 base from V and 6 from J, leaving 10 bases between them. CDR1 is KGHSH and CDR2 is LQKENI in the germline V gene. This CDR3 is built from 14 residues. CDR3 residues: CASSPQGKGQPQHF. The CDR3 coding sequence is TGTGCCAGCTCACCACAGGGGAAGGGTCAGCCCCAGCATTTT.

The CDR3 region is CASSETGGTYEQYF. CDR3 DNA sequence: TGCGCCAGCAGCGAGACAGGGGGCACCTACGAGCAGTACTTC. The chain joins TRBV5-1 to TRBJ2-7, with 10 nucleotides matching TRBD1. From germline, CDR1 is SGHRS and CDR2 YFSETQ. The CDR3 loop spans 14 amino acids. V gave up 4 bases and J gave up 2 bases; unmatched junction bases: 3.

The chain carries TRBV11-2 and TRBJ2-3; 8 nucleotides line up with TRBD1. CDR3 length equals 14 residues. V trimming: 3 bases; J trimming: 4 bases; junction bases outside the gene matches: 3. Germline lookup yields CDR1 SGHAT and CDR2 FQNNGV. The DNA for the CDR3 is TGTGCCAGCAGCTTCCAGGGGGCCGCAGATACGCAGTATTTT. Protein product: CASSFQGAADTQYF.

The genes are TRBV4-2 and TRBJ2-5; TRBD2 matches at 9 bases. The CDR3 covers 13 residues. Germline V gene sequence: CDR1 LGHNA, CDR2 YNFKEQ. V was pared by 6 bases and J by 2 bases, with 1 base of the junction left unmatched. The CDR3 coding sequence is TGTGCCAGCAGTACTAGCGGGCAAGAGACCCAGTACTTC. It is translated as CASSTSGQETQYF.

The chain is built from TRBV4-3 and TRBJ2-5, with D hard to call. Trimming stripped 0 bases from V and 0 bases from J, with 2 bases between. From germline, CDR1 is LGHNA and CDR2 YSLEER. The CDR3 consists of 13 residues. CDR3 coding DNA: TGCGCCAGCAGCCAAGATGACCAAGAGACCCAGTACTTC. It yields the protein CASSQDDQETQYF.

The genes are TRBV4-3 and TRBJ2-7; tentatively, D is TRBD2 (5 bases). The V end was cut by 6 bases, the J end by 3 bases, with 24 bases between. Looked up from germline, CDR1 is LGHNA and CDR2 is YSLEER. The CDR3 covers 17 residues. The CDR3 DNA reads as TGCGCCAGCAGGCACGGGGTACCGGTATTAGGTTTCTACGAGCAGTACTTC. It encodes CASRHGVPVLGFYEQYF.

The genes are TRBV4-1 and TRBJ2-5, with 11 positions matching TRBD2. Germline CDR1 and CDR2: MGHRA and YSYEKL. Trimming took 4 bases from V and 3 from J; bases not matched to a gene: 10. This CDR3 contains 17 residues. The CDR3: CASSPGLAVSAKETQYF. CDR3 DNA: TGCGCCAGCAGCCCGGGACTAGCGGTCTCTGCTAAAGAGACCCAGTACTTC.

The chain recombines TRBV4-1 with TRBJ1-1; D uncertain. The germline CDR1 and CDR2 sequences are MGHRA and YSYEKL. V shed 3 bases and J shed 0 bases, with 11 bases lying between them. The CDR3 spans 15 residues. CDR3 residues: CASSQNRALNTEAFF. CDR3 nucleotide sequence: TGCGCCAGCAGCCAGAACCGGGCCTTGAACACTGAAGCTTTCTTT.

CDR3 amino acids: CAWSVLWVGGQREQYF. The CDR3 bases are TGTGCCTGGAGTGTACTGTGGGTGGGAGGGCAGCGCGAGCAGTACTTC. This chain joins TRBV30 and TRBJ2-7, with 7 bases lining up with TRBD2. The CDR3 spans 16 residues. Unmatched junction bases numbered 14, after V lost 0 bases and J lost 6 bases. Germline V gene data show CDR1 as GTSNPN and CDR2 as SVGIG (reference sequence).

The chain recombines TRBV19 with TRBJ1-5; D unclear. With 3 bases removed from V and 0 bases from J, the gap between germline ends came to 9 bases. CDR1 LNHDA and CDR2 SQIVND come from the germline V gene (reference sequence). The CDR3 has 15 residues. CDR3 DNA sequence: TGTGCCAGTAGTATCGAACAGTATAGCAATCAGCCCCAGCATTTT. Its translation: CASSIEQYSNQPQHF.

The chain combines TRBV7-9 with TRBJ1-4; 10 nucleotides align to TRBD1. There are 14 residues in the CDR3. CDR1 SEHNR and CDR2 FQNEAQ come from the germline V gene (reference sequence). V was pared by 5 bases and J by 4 bases, with 1 base of the junction left unmatched. The CDR3 reads CASSRTGGNEKLFF. CDR3 nucleotide sequence: TGTGCCAGCAGCAGGACAGGGGGTAATGAAAAACTGTTTTTT.

The chain is built from TRBV27 and TRBJ2-7, with a possible D match to TRBD1 (6 bases). Trimming pared 3 bases from V and 2 bases from J, leaving 11 bases between. From germline, CDR1 is MNHEY and CDR2 SMNVEV (reference sequence). CDR3 length: 14 amino acids. This CDR3 reads CASSLFQGTYEQYF. CDR3 in DNA: TGTGCCAGCAGTTTGTTTCAGGGGACCTACGAGCAGTACTTC.

Regarding this clone: One end of the junction does not line up with germline, which may come from a read error. The chain uses TRBV30 and TRBJ2-7, with a weak D call TRBD1 (6 bases). This CDR3 has 14 residues. Looked up from germline, CDR1 is GTSNPN and CDR2 is SVGIG (reference sequence). CDR3 protein: CAGSQGWSSYEQYF. CDR3 coding DNA: TGTGCCGGGAGTCAGGGGTGGAGCTCCTACGAGCAGTACTTC.

The chain recombines TRBV19 with TRBJ1-2; maybe TRBD1 (6 bases). V was cut by 1 base and J by 2 bases, with 8 bases left in between. Germline values: CDR1 LNHDA, CDR2 SQIVND (reference sequence). This CDR3 comprises 14 residues. The CDR3 region has the DNA TGTGCCAGTAGTATAGGACAGGAAAACTATGGCTACACCTTC. It translates to CASSIGQENYGYTF.

The rearrangement joins TRBV21-1 to TRBJ2-1; the tabulated D call, TRBD1, remains unverified against the DNA. TRBV21-1 is deemed a pseudogene. The CDR3 sequence is 14 residues long. The CDR3 bases are TGTGCCAGCAGCAAACAGGTAGGATTCAATGAGCAGTTCTTC. Translating it yields CASSKQVGFNEQFF.

This chain links TRBV28 with TRBJ1-2; TRBD1 matches at 8 bases. There are 13 residues in the CDR3. Per germline, CDR1 MDHEN and CDR2 SYDVKM. V lost 6 bases, J lost 4 bases, and 4 bases stayed unmatched. CDR3 residues: CASRRQGSYGYTF. CDR3 sequence (DNA): TGTGCCAGCAGGCGACAGGGGAGCTATGGCTACACCTTC.